Listed below are T cell receptor beta chains from one sample, sequenced in a study of response to subunit inactivated influenza vaccine. TCRdb re-derived calls from the RT-PCR reads in MiXCR, one entry per CDR3 protein. Of 500,000 to 650,000 distinct CDR3 sequences listed, under 9% are singletons. The sample consisted of PBMCs from blood, taken roughly 24 months after vaccination. Receptor source: a man in his fifties or sixties who received an inactivated influenza vaccine. The CDR3 runs from the conserved cysteine through the conserved F or W.

CDR3aa: CASSLKRLGIKNEQFF
j_gene: TRBJ2-1
v_gene: TRBV7-9

CDR3aa: CASSLQGALNTEAFF
j_gene: TRBJ1-1
v_gene: TRBV5-1

CDR3aa: CASRWDTSYEQYF
j_gene: TRBJ2-7
v_gene: TRBV21-1

CDR3aa: CASSYGSGIYEQYF
j_gene: TRBJ2-7
v_gene: TRBV6-2/TRBV6-3

CDR3aa: CASNTGSGGWNTEAFF
j_gene: TRBJ1-1
v_gene: TRBV28

CDR3aa: CASSLETLENYGYTF
j_gene: TRBJ1-2
v_gene: TRBV7-2

CDR3aa: CASSLGWAEYF
j_gene: TRBJ2-7
v_gene: TRBV5-1

CDR3aa: CSALRLAENQETQYF
j_gene: TRBJ2-5
v_gene: TRBV20-1

CDR3aa: CSAIRLAGNYNEQFF
j_gene: TRBJ2-1
v_gene: TRBV20-1

CDR3aa: CATSRDLMVRTGSDYGYTF
j_gene: TRBJ1-2
v_gene: TRBV15

CDR3aa: CCARSGGRQDTEAFF
j_gene: TRBJ1-1
v_gene: TRBV20-1

CDR3aa: CSARSGEGSAGELFF
j_gene: TRBJ2-2
v_gene: TRBV20-1

CDR3aa: CASSHPGGANTGELFF
j_gene: TRBJ2-2
v_gene: TRBV4-1

CDR3aa: CASSQDLAGSNEQYF
j_gene: TRBJ2-7
v_gene: TRBV4-3

CDR3aa: CASSPPRFGAGSEQYF
j_gene: TRBJ2-7
v_gene: TRBV18

CDR3aa: CASSQSGLAGAYNEQFF
j_gene: TRBJ2-1
v_gene: TRBV3-2

CDR3aa: CASSYRGLYGYTF
j_gene: TRBJ1-2
v_gene: TRBV27

CDR3aa: CAISEGLAGGQDTQYF
j_gene: TRBJ2-3
v_gene: TRBV10-3

CDR3aa: CASRGDREQETQYF
j_gene: TRBJ2-5
v_gene: TRBV4-1

CDR3aa: CASRGQYTGELFF
j_gene: TRBJ2-2
v_gene: TRBV12-3/TRBV12-4

CDR3aa: CASRKTGFAGELFF
j_gene: TRBJ2-2
v_gene: TRBV3-1

CDR3aa: CATAESSTDTQYF
j_gene: TRBJ2-3
v_gene: TRBV15

CDR3aa: CSARNEGTENIQYF
j_gene: TRBJ2-4
v_gene: TRBV20-1

CDR3aa: CASSWRFGTGGEYGTGELFF
j_gene: TRBJ2-2
v_gene: TRBV7-8

CDR3aa: CASSLRLNEQFF
j_gene: TRBJ2-1
v_gene: TRBV7-2

CDR3aa: CASSDKGGYTF
j_gene: TRBJ1-2
v_gene: TRBV2